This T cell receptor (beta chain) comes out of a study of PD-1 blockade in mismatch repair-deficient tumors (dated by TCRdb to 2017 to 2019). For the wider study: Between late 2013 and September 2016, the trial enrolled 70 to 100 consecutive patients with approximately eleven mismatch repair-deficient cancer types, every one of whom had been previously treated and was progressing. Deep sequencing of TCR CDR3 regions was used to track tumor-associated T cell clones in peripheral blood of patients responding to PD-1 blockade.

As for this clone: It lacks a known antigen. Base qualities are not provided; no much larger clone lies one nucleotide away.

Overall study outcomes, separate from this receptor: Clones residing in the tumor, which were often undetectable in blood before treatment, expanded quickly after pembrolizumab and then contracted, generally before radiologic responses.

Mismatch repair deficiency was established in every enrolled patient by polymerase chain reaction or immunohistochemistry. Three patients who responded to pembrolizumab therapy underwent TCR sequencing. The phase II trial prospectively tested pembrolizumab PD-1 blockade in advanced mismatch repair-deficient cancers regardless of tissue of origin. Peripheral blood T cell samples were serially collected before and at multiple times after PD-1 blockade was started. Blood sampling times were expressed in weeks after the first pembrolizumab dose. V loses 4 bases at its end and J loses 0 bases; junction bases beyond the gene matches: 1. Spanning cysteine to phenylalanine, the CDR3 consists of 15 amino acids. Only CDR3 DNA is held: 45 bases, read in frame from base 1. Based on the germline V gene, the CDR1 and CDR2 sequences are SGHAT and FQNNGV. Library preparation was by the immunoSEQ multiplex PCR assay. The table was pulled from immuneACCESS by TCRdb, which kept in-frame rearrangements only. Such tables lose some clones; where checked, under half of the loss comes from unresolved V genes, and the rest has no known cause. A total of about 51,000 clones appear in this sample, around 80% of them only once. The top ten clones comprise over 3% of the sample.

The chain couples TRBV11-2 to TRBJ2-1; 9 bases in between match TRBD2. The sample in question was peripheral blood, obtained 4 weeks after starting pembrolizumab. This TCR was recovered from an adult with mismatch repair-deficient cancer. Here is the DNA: TGTGCCAGCAGCTCAGCGGGAGGCTCCTACAATGAGCAGTTCTTC. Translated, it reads CASSSAGGSYNEQFF.